These 10 T cell receptor beta chains came from one sample sequenced in a study of blood T cell repertoires in COVID-19. Some clones are missing from TCRdb's copy, which holds only in-frame ones; the method was immunoSEQ multiplex PCR. The sample shows about 400,000 clones, about nine tenths of them seen only once. Specimen: peripheral blood. The origin of the receptors is a woman in her twenties or thirties with active or convalescent COVID-19.

The CDR3, as DNA: TGTGCCAGCGGACAGACCTCTTACTATGGCTACACCTTC. It is translated as CASGQTSYYGYTF. V usage is TRBV6-5 and J usage is TRBJ1-2; D perhaps matches TRBD1 (6 bases). Germline values: CDR1 MNHEY, CDR2 SVGAGI. The CDR3 spans 13 residues. The ends were cut back, 8 bases at V and 3 bases at J, with 13 bases in the middle.

The J gene is TRBJ2-1, the V gene TRBV5-1, with 10 bases lining up with TRBD2. This CDR3 is 16 amino acids long. Per germline, CDR1 SGHRS and CDR2 YFSETQ. The V and J ends lost 0 bases and 7 bases, in that order; junction bases with no gene match: 7. CDR3 sequence: CASSLGGLARVNEQFF. DNA for the CDR3: TGCGCCAGCAGCTTGGGGGGACTAGCGCGGGTGAATGAGCAGTTCTTC.

This chain uses TRBV7-2 with TRBJ1-6; no firm D call. With 11 bases removed from V and 6 bases from J, the gap between germline ends came to 11 bases. CDR1 is SGHTA, CDR2 FQGNSA, per germline. There are 12 residues in the CDR3. CDR3 loop: CAVRQANSPLHF. CDR3 coding DNA: TGTGCCGTCAGGCAGGCTAATTCACCCCTCCACTTT.

This clone has only a few counts. The chain recombines TRBV29-1 with TRBJ2-1; perhaps TRBD2 as D (5 bases). The germline CDR1 and CDR2 sequences are SQVTM and ANQGSEA. Deletions cut 6 bases from V and 2 bases from J, with 14 bases between. This CDR3 contains 14 residues. The CDR3 nucleotides are TGCAGCGTAGGACCGGGATTTCCCTACAATGAGCAGTTCTTC. The encoded protein is CSVGPGFPYNEQFF.

The rearrangement joins TRBV6-5 to TRBJ2-7; 12 bases line up with TRBD2. The J segment lost 2 bases and the V segment lost 6 bases, leaving 5 bases of the junction unmatched. The germline V gene has CDR1 MNHEY and CDR2 SVGAGI. This CDR3 is built from 15 residues. CDR3 region: CASSLTSGGAYEQYF. CDR3 nucleotide sequence: TGTGCCAGCAGCCTGACTAGCGGGGGAGCCTACGAGCAGTACTTC.

The V and J genes are TRBV27 and TRBJ1-4; TRBD1 matches at 8 bases. J was trimmed by 6 bases and V by 5 bases; bases with no gene match: 8. CDR1 is MNHEY, CDR2 SMNVEV, per germline (reference sequence). The CDR3 is 15 residues long. The CDR3 loop reads CASSDYRTGYEKLFF. In nucleotides, the CDR3 is TGTGCCAGCAGTGATTACCGGACAGGGTATGAAAAACTGTTTTTT.

This sequence joins TRBV11-2 and TRBJ2-7; 7 bases map to TRBD2. The germline V gene has CDR1 SGHAT and CDR2 FQNNGV. The CDR3 sequence is 15 residues long. With V trimmed by 5 bases and J by 5 bases, 12 bases remained unmatched. The CDR3 region has the DNA TGTGCCAGCAGCCCAATCCGGGCGGGAGCACACGAGCAGTACTTC. This sequence encodes CASSPIRAGAHEQYF. Full variable domain (remainder filled in from reference TRBV11-2 and TRBJ2-7): EAGVAQSPRYKIIEKRQSVAFWCNPISGHATLYWYQQILGQGPKLLIQFQNNGVVDDSQLPKDRFSAERLKGVDSTLKIQPAKLEDSAVYLCASSPIRAGAHEQYFGPGTRLTVT.

The chain links TRBV6-5 to TRBJ1-2; unclear D gene. The V gene's germline CDR1 is MNHEY and CDR2 SVGAGI. Trimming pared 6 bases from V and 12 bases from J, leaving 23 bases between. The CDR3 is 14 residues long. The CDR3 region is CASRPTGEIYKNTF. For the CDR3, the DNA is TGTGCCAGCAGACCTACCGGGGAGATCTATAAAAACACCTTC.

The chain recombines TRBV7-6 with TRBJ2-5, with unresolved D. Germline CDR1 SGHVS, CDR2 FNYEAQ. The CDR3 contains 11 residues. V shed 5 bases and J shed 2 bases, with 3 bases lying between them. The CDR3 DNA reads TGTGCCAGCAGCCAACAAGAGACCCAGTACTTC. This translates into CASSQQETQYF.

This rearrangement joins TRBV19 to TRBJ1-2; 8 bases map to TRBD1. V trimming: 7 bases; J trimming: 5 bases; junction bases outside the gene matches: 9. CDR3 length: 14 residues. Germline CDR1 is LNHDA and CDR2 is SQIVND (reference sequence). For the CDR3, the DNA is TGTGCCAGTACCCCATGGGGACAGGATTATGGCTACACCTTC. Translating it yields CASTPWGQDYGYTF. The variable domain in full, completed from reference TRBV19 and TRBJ1-2, reads DGGITQSPKYLFRKEGQNVTLSCEQNLNHDAMYWYRQDPGQGLRLIYYSQIVNDFQKGDIAEGYSVSREKKESFPLTVTSAQKNPTAFYLCASTPWGQDYGYTFGSGTRLTVV.